This T cell receptor (beta chain) derives from a study of blood T cell repertoires in COVID-19. Study information: Samples of COVID-19 (acute and convalescent) were obtained from the United States, Italy and Spain. Sample material is recorded as cDNA or gDNA derived from T cells, B-cell-depleted T cells, or PBMCs.

CDR1 and CDR2 (germline): LGHDT, YNNKEL (reference sequence). V was trimmed by 3 bases and J by 7 bases, leaving 13 bases between them. CDR3 length: 14 amino acids. Repertoires were generated with immunoSEQ multiplex PCR, while TCRdb's copy carries only in-frame clones and drops some. The data contain about 43,000 clones, approximately 86% of them singletons. The V gene is TRBV3-1 (or the pseudogene TRBV3-2), the J gene TRBJ1-5; D remains ambiguous. The TCR comes from an elderly woman with active COVID-19. Sequenced sample: peripheral blood. The CDR3 coding sequence is TGTGCCAGCAGCCATAACGTGTTAGAGCAGCCCCAGCATTTT. It yields the protein CASSHNVLEQPQHF.